This T cell receptor beta chain was retrieved from a study of glioma-infiltrating T cells after dendritic cell vaccination. Study-level background: Patients received autologous tumor lysate-pulsed dendritic cell vaccination between about 2002 and 2013.

Sequencing was performed with immunoSEQ multiplex PCR; in TCRdb, only in-frame clones are kept and a portion is missing. The sample yields about 87,000 clones, roughly 90% seen once. Germline V gene sequence: CDR1 SGHDT, CDR2 YYEEEE. CDR3 size: 16 residues. The germline V and J ends were trimmed by 0 bases and 2 bases, with 12 bases remaining between them. The sample holds a few counts of this clone. Selection required adequate fresh-frozen tumor tissue plus more than two years' survival data. The clonotype comes from a human donor with glioblastoma. Here the sequenced sample was blood, taken before dendritic cell vaccination. This chain joins TRBV5-6 and TRBJ1-5; unclear D gene. The CDR3, as DNA: TGTGCCAGCAGCTTGGGTCCCCCGTCTGGCAATCAGCCCCAGCATTTT. Amino acid sequence: CASSLGPPSGNQPQHF.